This T cell receptor (beta chain) came from a study of long-term antiretroviral therapy in people with HIV. Study outcomes and limitations: CDR3 lengths in HIV samples spanned a narrower range than controls. Neither ART adherence, viral resistance nor therapy changes were documented.

It was version v3.0 of the immunoSEQ assay that was run at survey level. Profiled with immunoSEQ multiplex PCR; TCRdb holds only in-frame clones, not every one. The data contain over 15,000 clones, roughly 96% of them singletons. Participants living with HIV all received treatment in the United States. Of note for this clone: As yet, its antigen is unknown.

This TCR derives from a man aged 30 to 39 with HIV. Source: unsorted PBMCs, taken less than 13 years after starting antiretroviral therapy.

This CDR3 reads CASSPSGARETQYF. As DNA, the CDR3 is TGTGCCAGCAGCCCAAGCGGGGCAAGGGAGACCCAGTACTTC. The genes are TRBV6-5 and TRBJ2-5; 7 bases are shared with TRBD2. V lost 6 bases, J lost 5 bases, and 9 bases stayed unmatched. Germline assignment: CDR1 MNHEY and CDR2 SVGAGI. The CDR3 has 14 amino acids.